The 13 T cell receptor beta chains in this list originate from one sample, sequenced in a study of blood T cell repertoires in COVID-19. Assay used: immunoSEQ multiplex PCR; TCRdb lists only in-frame clones, some missing. The profile covers about 190,000 clones, with roughly 79% appearing a single time and roughly a sixth taken by the ten largest. The sample comprised peripheral blood. The origin of the receptors is a man in his sixties with active or convalescent COVID-19.

The V call is TRBV4-3, the J call TRBJ2-1; TRBD2 aligns across 8 bases. Trimming removed 0 bases from V and 0 bases from J; junction bases left unmatched: 1. The CDR3 is 16 amino acids. CDR1 is LGHNA, CDR2 YSLEER, per germline. For the CDR3, the DNA is TGCGCCAGCAGCCAAGAAGCGGGAGTCTCCTACAATGAGCAGTTCTTC. It translates to CASSQEAGVSYNEQFF.

The V gene is TRBV5-4, the J gene TRBJ2-5, with 8 bases identical to TRBD2. The CDR3 consists of 15 residues. V lost 0 bases and J lost 5; bases outside the gene matches: 6. The germline CDR1 and CDR2 sequences are SGHNT and YYREEE (reference sequence). This CDR3 is CASSLVAGGGETQYF. DNA of the CDR3: TGTGCCAGCAGCTTGGTTGCGGGAGGTGGGGAGACCCAGTACTTC.

The V and J genes are TRBV7-6 and TRBJ1-1; weak D call: TRBD1 (6 bases). V was clipped by 8 bases and J by 0 bases, with 10 bases between them. This CDR3 is 13 amino acids long. The germline gives CDR1 SGHVS, CDR2 FNYEAQ. CDR3 bases: TGTGCCAGCGCTGACAGGATGAACACTGAAGCTTTCTTT. This gives the protein CASADRMNTEAFF. The variable domain in full, with the rest retrieved from reference TRBV7-6 and TRBJ1-1, is GAGVSQSPRYKVTKRGQDVALRCDPISGHVSLYWYRQALGQGPEFLTYFNYEAQQDKSGLPNDRFSAERPEGSISTLTIQRTEQRDSAMYRCASADRMNTEAFFGQGTRLTVV.

The CDR3 here is CASSQEHGGYEQYF. The CDR3 region has the DNA TGTGCCAGCAGCCAAGAGCACGGAGGCTACGAGCAGTACTTC. The rearrangement uses TRBV3-1 (or the pseudogene TRBV3-2) and TRBJ2-7; D possibly corresponds to TRBD2 (5 bases). V was clipped by 0 bases and J by 3 bases, with 9 bases between them. CDR3 length: 14 residues. Germline V gene lookup returns CDR1 LGHDT and CDR2 YNNKEL (reference sequence).

V gene TRBV3-1 (or the pseudogene TRBV3-2) combines with J gene TRBJ1-2; TRBD1 matches at 7 bases. CDR3 length equals 14 residues. Per germline, CDR1 LGHDT and CDR2 YNNKEL (reference sequence). Germline trimming cut 3 bases from V and 7 bases from J; bases unmatched to any gene: 8. The CDR3 DNA reads TGTGCCAGCAGCCAGGCCGGACAGGAGGTTGGCTACACCTTC. The encoded protein is CASSQAGQEVGYTF.

This clone was seen only a few times. One end of the junction is discordant with germline, which a read error may explain. The chain carries TRBV5-4 and TRBJ2-3, with D perhaps TRBD2 (6 bases). Germline values: CDR1 SGHNT, CDR2 YYREEE (reference sequence). This CDR3 has 14 residues. The CDR3 DNA follows: TGTGCCAGCAGTTTGGGGAGGAGATCAGATACGCAGTATTTT. It codes for CASSLGRRSDTQYF.

The CDR3 region is CASRQGVLRETQYF. The CDR3 nucleotides read TGTGCCAGCAGACAGGGGGTATTAAGAGAGACCCAGTACTTC. V and J are TRBV14 and TRBJ2-5, with 8 nucleotides matching TRBD1. Germline loops: CDR1 SGHDN, CDR2 FVKESK. The J segment lost 4 bases and the V segment lost 6 bases, leaving 7 bases of the junction unmatched. This CDR3 is 14 amino acids long.

The J gene is TRBJ2-7, the V gene TRBV7-3, with 7 bases that match TRBD2. The trim removed 1 base at V and 2 bases at J, leaving 5 bases unmatched. This CDR3 region has 15 residues. Per the germline V gene, CDR1 is SGHTA and CDR2 is FQGTGA. CDR3 nucleotide sequence: TGTGCCAGCAGCTTAAGGGGCGGGAGCCCCTACGAGCAGTACTTC. As protein: CASSLRGGSPYEQYF.

The V and J genes are TRBV12-3 or TRBV12-4 and TRBJ1-2, with D tentatively TRBD1 (5 bases). This CDR3 is 12 amino acids long. V lost 5 bases to trimming and J lost 6 bases, with 10 bases between them. The CDR3 loop reads CASSARVNGYTF. As DNA, the CDR3 is TGTGCCAGCAGTGCCAGGGTGAATGGCTACACCTTC.

The rearrangement links TRBV7-2 to TRBJ1-6; 7 bases agree with TRBD1. Germline values: CDR1 SGHTA, CDR2 FQGNSA. This CDR3 is built from 16 residues. Trimming at V came to 5 bases and at J to 6 bases, leaving 10 bases not matched to a gene. CDR3 sequence: CASSQGVGGGNSPLHF. DNA of the CDR3: TGTGCCAGCAGCCAGGGGGTAGGGGGCGGTAATTCACCCCTCCACTTT.

The V and J genes are TRBV19 and TRBJ2-5; D perhaps matches TRBD1 (5 bases). Germline values: CDR1 LNHDA, CDR2 SQIVND (reference sequence). V lost 5 bases, J lost 5 bases, and 15 bases lay in between. The CDR3 spans 14 residues. The CDR3 DNA sequence: TGTGCCAGTAGTCAGCGCAGGGTTGGGGAGACCCAGTACTTC. Encoded protein: CASSQRRVGETQYF.

There are a few counts of this clone. The chain combines TRBV7-2 with TRBJ1-2; 8 bases match TRBD1. There are 15 residues in the CDR3. V dropped 6 bases and J dropped 3; count of bases not matched to a gene: 9. Germline V gene sequence: CDR1 SGHTA, CDR2 FQGNSA. This chain's CDR3 is CASRERPGGDYGYTF. CDR3 coding DNA: TGTGCCAGCAGAGAGAGACCAGGGGGCGACTATGGCTACACCTTC. Combining the CDR3 with reference TRBV7-2 and TRBJ1-2 gives the whole variable domain GAGVSQSPSNKVTEKGKDVELRCDPISGHTALYWYRQSLGQGLEFLIYFQGNSAPDKSGLPSDRFSAERTGGSVSTLTIQRTQQEDSAVYLCASRERPGGDYGYTFGSGTRLTVV.

This clone was seen a few times. This chain uses TRBV23-1 with TRBJ2-1, with TRBD2 matching over 10 bases. TRBV23-1 is identified as an open reading frame with a role that is uncertain. Unmatched junction bases numbered 6, after V lost 2 bases and J lost 5 bases. CDR3 size: 16 residues. The CDR3: CASSQPAGGPHNEQFF. The CDR3, as DNA: TGCGCCAGCAGTCAACCAGCGGGGGGGCCGCACAATGAGCAGTTCTTC.